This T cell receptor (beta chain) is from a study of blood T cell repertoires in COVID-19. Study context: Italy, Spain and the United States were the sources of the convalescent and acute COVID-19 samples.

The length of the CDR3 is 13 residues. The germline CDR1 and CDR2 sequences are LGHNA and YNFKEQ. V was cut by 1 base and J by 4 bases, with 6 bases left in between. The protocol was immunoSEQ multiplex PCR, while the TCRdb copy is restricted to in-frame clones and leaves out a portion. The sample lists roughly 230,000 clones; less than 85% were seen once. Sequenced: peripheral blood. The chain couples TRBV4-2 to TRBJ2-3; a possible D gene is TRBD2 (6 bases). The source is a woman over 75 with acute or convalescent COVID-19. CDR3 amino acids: CASSQGLADTQYF. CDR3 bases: TGTGCCAGCAGCCAAGGACTAGCAGATACGCAGTATTTT.